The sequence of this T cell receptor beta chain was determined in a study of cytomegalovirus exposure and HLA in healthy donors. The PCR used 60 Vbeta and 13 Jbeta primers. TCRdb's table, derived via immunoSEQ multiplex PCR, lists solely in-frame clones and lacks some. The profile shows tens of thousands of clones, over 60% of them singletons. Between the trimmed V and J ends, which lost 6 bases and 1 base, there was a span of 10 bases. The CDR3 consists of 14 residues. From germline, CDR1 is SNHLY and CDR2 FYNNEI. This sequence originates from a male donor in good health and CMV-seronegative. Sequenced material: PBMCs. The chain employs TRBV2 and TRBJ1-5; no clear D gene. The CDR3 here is CASRPRASNQPQHF. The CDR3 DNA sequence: TGTGCCAGCAGACCTCGTGCGAGCAATCAGCCCCAGCATTTT.